Below, 4 T cell receptor beta chains from the same sample are listed, as sequenced in a study of HIV-infected patients and healthy controls. No cell fractionation was done, so the repertoire covers all unsorted peripheral blood T cells. Alpha and beta constant-region primers primed reverse transcription of about 500 ng RNA. Using multiplexing indices, alpha and beta chain libraries were generated apart by chain-specific third strand synthesis. TCRdb redid the calling of the 5' RACE reads with MiXCR, one entry per CDR3 protein. The sample lists 6,000 to 8,000 distinct CDR3 sequences, approximately 9.9% occurring once. This specimen was blood, taken before antiretroviral therapy. The receptors derive from an adult with HIV infection.

This clonotype is medium-sized in the sample. This chain links TRBV12-3 or TRBV12-4 with TRBJ1-1; TRBD1 might be the D (6 bases). This CDR3 region has 16 residues. Trimming stripped 6 bases from V and 2 bases from J, with 19 bases between. The CDR3 here is CASRPGQGLYNTEAFF. The CDR3 DNA reads TGTGCCAGCAGGCCAGGCCAGGGGCTTTATAACACTGAAGCTTTCTTT.

The V call is TRBV5-1, the J call TRBJ1-1; the D gene is possibly TRBD1 (6 bases). This CDR3 contains 14 residues. V was trimmed by 3 bases and J by 1 base, leaving 10 bases between them. Germline V gives CDR1 SGHRS, CDR2 YFSETQ. CDR3 nucleotides: TGCGCCAGCAGCTCCTTGACAGGGAACACTGAAGCTTTCTTT. It is translated as CASSSLTGNTEAFF.

By share of the sample, this clonotype is medium-sized. V gene TRBV5-1 combines with J gene TRBJ1-1; 7 nucleotides line up with TRBD1. Germline V gene sequence: CDR1 SGHRS, CDR2 YFSETQ. V shed 0 bases, J shed 3 bases, and the junction held 2 bases outside the gene matches. The CDR3 is 14 residues long. CDR3 sequence (DNA): TGCGCCAGCAGCTTGGGACAGGGATACACTGAAGCTTTCTTT. This translates into CASSLGQGYTEAFF.

This rearrangement joins TRBV19 to TRBJ1-1, with D unclear. V dropped 3 bases and J dropped 1 base, with 6 bases sitting between them. Germline CDR1 reads LNHDA; CDR2 reads SQIVND (reference sequence). This CDR3 has 13 residues. CDR3 residues: CASSIWGNTEAFF. CDR3 nucleotide sequence: TGTGCCAGTAGTATTTGGGGGAACACTGAAGCTTTCTTT.